This passage covers 19 T cell receptor beta chains from one sample sequenced in a study of CD8 T cells in ankylosing spondylitis (dated 2017 in TCRdb). Paper-wide results and their limitations: Blood from ankylosing spondylitis patients appeared to be characterized by a TCR beta motif composed of 7 to 9 highly homologous amino acid variants.

The method behind the library was 5' RACE. TCRdb shows the sequencer as Illumina HiSeq 2500. TCRdb redid the processing of the public reads, applying fastp at Q25 and MiXCR, and retained in-frame beta chains. Identical CDR3 proteins give one entry, which carries the most common genes and DNA. Across this sample there are 220,000 or so distinct CDR3 sequences, with approximately 16% seen only once. The ten largest clones take up 40% to 50% of the sample. The antigens for these receptors are not known. The sample was blood, either unsorted or a sorted T cell fraction (not recorded which). These receptors all come from a male donor with ankylosing spondylitis.

The chain is built from TRBV7-3 and TRBJ2-2, with 9 bases fitting TRBD2. CDR3 length equals 17 residues. The trim removed 5 bases at V and 2 bases at J, leaving 9 bases unmatched. CDR1 and CDR2 (germline): SGHTA, FQGTGA. The CDR3 protein is CASSPEVAGVNTGELFF. In DNA form, the CDR3 reads TGTGCCAGCAGCCCTGAGGTAGCGGGAGTAAACACCGGGGAGCTGTTTTTT.

The V and J genes are TRBV20-1 and TRBJ2-7, with D unclear. CDR3 length: 17 residues. The germline V and J ends were trimmed by 0 bases and 3 bases, with 21 bases remaining between them. Per the germline V gene, CDR1 is DFQATT and CDR2 is SNEGSKA (reference sequence). The CDR3: CSARDLVGIPSIYEQYF. DNA for the CDR3: TGCAGTGCTAGAGATCTGGTCGGCATTCCCTCGATCTACGAGCAGTACTTC.

This clonotype was recorded at least ten times. The chain joins TRBV29-1 to TRBJ2-7; D is ambiguous. V lost 4 bases to trimming and J lost 0 bases, with 7 bases between them. Per the germline V gene, CDR1 is SQVTM and CDR2 is ANQGSEA. This CDR3 region has 12 residues. The CDR3 DNA reads TGCAGCGTTGTTGATTACTCCTACGAGCAGTACTTC. This translates into CSVVDYSYEQYF.

In this sample, this clonotype turned up a few times. The J gene is TRBJ2-1, the V gene TRBV3-1; 7 nucleotides line up with TRBD1. Losses at the gene ends were 0 bases for V and 4 bases for J; bases not matched to a gene: 6. The germline V gene has CDR1 LGHDT and CDR2 YNNKEL (reference sequence). The CDR3 runs 16 residues. The CDR3 loop is CASSQDLGGMYNEQFF. In DNA form, the CDR3 reads TGTGCCAGCAGCCAAGATTTAGGGGGCATGTACAATGAGCAGTTCTTC.

The chain links TRBV27 to TRBJ2-1, with 11 positions matching TRBD1. Trimming cost V 3 bases and J 7 bases; bases outside gene matches: 8. CDR3 length equals 16 residues. Germline lookup yields CDR1 MNHEY and CDR2 SMNVEV (reference sequence). CDR3: CASSLEDRGQGNEQFF. As DNA, the CDR3 is TGTGCCAGCAGTTTGGAGGACAGGGGGCAAGGGAATGAGCAGTTCTTC.

About this clonotype itself: A read error may produce the germline difference seen at one junction end. The chain combines TRBV27 with TRBJ1-5; 11 nucleotides agree with TRBD1. The CDR3 is 14 amino acids. Germline CDR1 reads MNHEY; CDR2 reads SMNVEV (reference sequence). CDR3 DNA sequence: TGTGCCAGCAGTTGGGACAGGGGGAATCACCCCCAGCATTTT. Translation gives CASSWDRGNHPQHF.

This chain uses TRBV10-2 with TRBJ2-1; TRBD1 aligns across 9 bases. V gave up 3 bases and J gave up 8 bases; unmatched junction bases: 14. The germline gives CDR1 WSHSY, CDR2 SAAADI. The CDR3 consists of 17 residues. The CDR3, as DNA: TGCGCCAGCAGTGAACTAGGACAGGGGAATGTATGGTATGAGCAGTTCTTC. This gives the protein CASSELGQGNVWYEQFF.

The V call is TRBV6-2 or TRBV6-3, the J call TRBJ2-7, with unresolved D. The CDR3 is 13 amino acids. The ends were cut back, 5 bases at V and 6 bases at J, with 14 bases in the middle. Germline assignment: CDR1 MNHEY and CDR2 SVGEGT. The CDR3 here is CASSDVDSIEQYF. In DNA form, the CDR3 reads TGTGCCAGCAGTGACGTAGACTCCATCGAGCAGTACTTC.

The chain carries TRBV25-1 and TRBJ2-5, with 8 nucleotides matching TRBD2. The CDR3 totals 15 residues. Germline CDR1 reads MGHDK; CDR2 reads SYGVNS. V dropped 3 bases and J dropped 5; count of bases not matched to a gene: 8. The DNA of the CDR3 is TGTGCCAGCAGTGACAATAGCGGGATAGGCGAGACCCAGTACTTC. This encodes CASSDNSGIGETQYF. The full variable domain, in which reference TRBV25-1 and TRBJ2-5 provide the parts outside the CDR3, is EADIYQTPRYLVIGTGKKITLECSQTMGHDKMYWYQQDPGMELHLIHYSYGVNSTEKGDLSSESTVSRIRTEHFPLTLESARPSHTSQYLCASSDNSGIGETQYFGPGTRLLVL.

This chain links TRBV25-1 with TRBJ1-1; 7 bases map to TRBD1. The CDR3 extends over 17 amino acids. V lost 7 bases and J lost 0; bases outside the gene matches: 14. The germline CDR1 and CDR2 sequences are MGHDK and SYGVNS. CDR3 nucleotide sequence: TGTGCCAGCAAAGGTACAGGGGTAACTCTAATGAACACTGAAGCTTTCTTT. Translation gives CASKGTGVTLMNTEAFF.

The J gene is TRBJ1-1, the V gene TRBV5-1, with D uncertain. This CDR3 has 14 residues. Trimming took 6 bases from V and 3 from J, leaving 15 bases between them. CDR1 SGHRS and CDR2 YFSETQ come from the germline V gene. This chain's CDR3 is CASTLRHADTEAFF. CDR3 coding DNA: TGCGCCAGCACCCTTAGGCACGCCGACACTGAAGCTTTCTTT.

This clonotype was found a few times. V usage is TRBV19 and J usage is TRBJ2-7; D may be TRBD1 or TRBD2 (5 bases each). CDR1 and CDR2 (germline): LNHDA, SQIVND (reference sequence). V gave up 3 bases and J gave up 0 bases, with 15 bases separating them. The CDR3 loop spans 16 amino acids. DNA of the CDR3: TGTGCCAGTAGTATTCTATTCGGGGCAGACTCCTACGAGCAGTACTTC. It codes for CASSILFGADSYEQYF.

V and J are TRBV12-3 or TRBV12-4 and TRBJ2-1; tentatively, D is TRBD1 or TRBD2 (5 bases each). V lost 0 bases and J lost 10, with 16 bases in between. This CDR3 region has 15 residues. The CDR3 sequence: CASSLAALGVGEQFF. Written as DNA, the CDR3 is TGTGCCAGCAGTTTAGCGGCACTAGGGGTTGGGGAGCAGTTCTTC.

This clonotype was found a few times. V gene TRBV7-6 combines with J gene TRBJ1-1; D may be TRBD1 (5 bases). Trimming left V 2 bases short and J 1 base short, with 17 bases between. Germline loops: CDR1 SGHVS, CDR2 FNYEAQ. The CDR3 is 17 residues long. DNA for the CDR3: TGTGCCAGCAGCTTATGGATCGCGTCGGGGCAGAACACTGAAGCTTTCTTT. Translating it yields CASSLWIASGQNTEAFF.

This clonotype was picked up many times. The rearrangement links TRBV15 to TRBJ1-3, with D uncertain. Germline-derived CDR1 and CDR2 are LNHNV and YYDKDF (reference sequence). The CDR3 runs 15 residues. Between the trimmed V and J ends, which lost 6 bases and 0 bases, there was a span of 12 bases. CDR3 DNA: TGTGCCACCAGAGCGTCCCTTTTCTCTGGAAACACCATATATTTT. Translation: CATRASLFSGNTIYF.

This clonotype appeared a few times. The chain has TRBV20-1 and TRBJ2-1; D is unclear. Germline CDR1 reads DFQATT; CDR2 reads SNEGSKA (reference sequence). V was pared by 2 bases and J by 4 bases, with 12 bases between. The CDR3 runs to 14 residues. The CDR3 coding sequence is TGCAGTGCTAGAACCCCGGAGATTTACAATGAGCAGTTCTTC. Its translation: CSARTPEIYNEQFF.

This clonotype was counted between two and nine times. This chain links TRBV12-3 or TRBV12-4 with TRBJ2-1, with D unresolved. The V and J ends lost 6 bases and 5 bases respectively, with 20 bases between them. The CDR3 has 16 amino acids. This CDR3 reads CASSPMQLFPDNEQFF. The CDR3 nucleotides are TGTGCCAGCAGCCCCATGCAGCTATTTCCCGACAATGAGCAGTTCTTC.

V usage is TRBV20-1 and J usage is TRBJ1-2; TRBD1 agrees at 7 bases. The germline V gene has CDR1 DFQATT and CDR2 SNEGSKA (reference sequence). This CDR3 is 14 amino acids long. After removal of 5 bases from V and 4 bases from J, the junction contained 10 bases not matched to a gene. The CDR3 here is CSAPKDREGYGYTF. The DNA for the CDR3 is TGCAGTGCTCCCAAAGACAGGGAAGGCTATGGCTACACCTTC.

The chain is built from TRBV19 and TRBJ2-7, with 8 bases lining up with TRBD1. In germline, CDR1 is LNHDA, CDR2 SQIVND (reference sequence). CDR3 length: 17 amino acids. V lost 4 bases and J lost 2; bases outside the gene matches: 13. DNA for the CDR3: TGTGCCAGTAGTACAGACGAGTCCGGGACAGGCACCTACGAGCAGTACTTC. It yields the protein CASSTDESGTGTYEQYF.